Listed here are 26 T cell receptor beta chains from one sample, sequenced in a study of T cell responses to AZD1222 COVID-19 vaccine. Clones were sequenced by immunoSEQ multiplex PCR, and TCRdb holds only the in-frame ones, with some missing. The sample has almost 70,000 clones, around 78% seen once. This specimen was peripheral blood, taken 28 days after the second AZD1222 dose. All receptors come from an adult who received the AZD1222 COVID-19 vaccine.

V is TRBV18 and J is TRBJ1-5, with D unresolved. Germline CDR1 reads KGHSH; CDR2 reads LQKENI. The CDR3 runs to 13 residues. V lost 4 bases and J lost 3, with 7 bases in between. The CDR3: CASSLATNQPQHF. In nucleotides, the CDR3 is TGTGCCAGCTCACTCGCGACCAATCAGCCCCAGCATTTT.

The chain couples TRBV25-1 to TRBJ1-2, with D perhaps matching TRBD1 (5 bases). The CDR3 consists of 13 residues. Trimming cost V 7 bases and J 6 bases, with 15 bases left between them. Per germline, CDR1 MGHDK and CDR2 SYGVNS. CDR3 nucleotide sequence: TGTGCCAGCACTGGGGGTGAAGGGAATGGCTACACCTTC. Translation: CASTGGEGNGYTF.

The rearrangement joins TRBV4-2 to TRBJ2-7, with D unresolved. The CDR3 covers 15 residues. The V end lost 4 bases, the J end lost 2 bases, and 15 bases lay between the germline ends. Germline-derived CDR1 and CDR2 are LGHNA and YNFKEQ. In nucleotides, the CDR3 is TGTGCCAGCAGCCGATCAATCGACGGTACCTACGAGCAGTACTTC. Its protein product is CASSRSIDGTYEQYF.

This rearrangement joins TRBV5-1 to TRBJ1-6; 9 positions match TRBD1. The CDR3 sequence is 15 residues long. V was clipped by 6 bases and J by 5 bases; unmatched bases: 6. The V gene's germline CDR1 is SGHRS and CDR2 YFSETQ. The CDR3 protein is CASNLRDRDNSPLHF. The CDR3 DNA reads TGCGCCAGCAATCTCCGGGACAGGGATAATTCACCCCTCCACTTT.

The chain carries TRBV9 and TRBJ2-3, with D possibly matching TRBD2 (6 bases). Germline V gives CDR1 SGDLS, CDR2 YYNGEE. The ends were cut back, 0 bases at V and 6 bases at J, with 14 bases in the middle. The CDR3 extends over 15 amino acids. This chain's CDR3 is CASSVAGGPPDTQYF. The CDR3 DNA sequence: TGTGCCAGCAGCGTAGCCGGGGGACCCCCCGATACGCAGTATTTT.

This clone showed up just a few times. This CDR3 is CASSLGAHSTDTQYF. The CDR3, as DNA: TGCGCCAGCAGCTTGGGGGCACATAGCACAGATACGCAGTATTTT. J is TRBJ2-3 and V is TRBV5-1, with D uncertain. Germline CDR1 is SGHRS and CDR2 is YFSETQ. This CDR3 spans 15 amino acids. V was pared by 0 bases and J by 0 bases, with 8 bases between. The entire variable domain, with the rest obtained from reference TRBV5-1 and TRBJ2-3, is as follows: KAGVTQTPRYLIKTRGQQVTLSCSPISGHRSVSWYQQTPGQGLQFLFEYFSETQRNKGNFPGRFSGRQFSNSRSEMNVSTLELGDSALYLCASSLGAHSTDTQYFGPGTRLTVL.

The rearrangement links TRBV2 to TRBJ2-2; 7 bases match TRBD2. The CDR3 spans 16 residues. V dropped 11 bases and J dropped 2; count of bases not matched to a gene: 14. Looked up from germline, CDR1 is SNHLY and CDR2 is FYNNEI. CDR3 in amino acids: CAGGGGAGLNTGELFF. CDR3 nucleotides: TGTGCCGGCGGTGGGGGAGCGGGGCTAAACACCGGGGAGCTGTTTTTT. Drawing the rest from reference TRBV2 and TRBJ2-2, the complete variable domain is EPEVTQTPSHQVTQMGQEVILRCVPISNHLYFYWYRQILGQKVEFLVSFYNNEISEKSEIFDDQFSVERPDGSNFTLKIRSTKLEDSAMYFCAGGGGAGLNTGELFFGEGSRLTVL.

The rearrangement links TRBV25-1 to TRBJ2-1; tentative D call: TRBD2 (7 bases). The ends were cut back, 6 bases at V and 9 bases at J, with 18 bases in the middle. The CDR3 loop spans 14 amino acids. CDR1 and CDR2 (germline): MGHDK, SYGVNS. In nucleotides, the CDR3 is TGTGCCAGCAGCCTGGGGGCGGGGGTGAGTGAGCAGTTCTTC. As protein: CASSLGAGVSEQFF.

The chain couples TRBV18 to TRBJ2-3; 7 bases are a match to TRBD2. Germline V gene data show CDR1 as KGHSH and CDR2 as LQKENI. The CDR3 runs 16 residues. V shed 0 bases and J 2 bases; nucleotides not matched to a gene: 5. CDR3 bases: TGTGCCAGCTCACCACCGGGCGGGGGTCTCACAGATACGCAGTATTTT. Amino acids: CASSPPGGGLTDTQYF.

The gene calls are TRBV5-1 and TRBJ2-1, with unresolved D. Trimming removed 5 bases at V and 5 bases at J, with 17 bases between. Germline CDR1 SGHRS, CDR2 YFSETQ. There are 15 residues in the CDR3. This CDR3 reads CASRPLSGPNNEQFF. CDR3 nucleotide sequence: TGCGCCAGCAGACCATTGTCTGGGCCAAACAATGAGCAGTTCTTC.

The genes are TRBV12-3 or TRBV12-4 and TRBJ1-2, with D possibly matching TRBD1 (5 bases). Trimming pared 8 bases from V and 7 bases from J, leaving 11 bases between. There are 11 residues in the CDR3. The CDR3 sequence is CASGWGGGYTF. CDR3 sequence (DNA): TGTGCCAGCGGATGGGGGGGTGGCTACACCTTC.

V and J are TRBV14 and TRBJ2-2; 8 nucleotides line up with TRBD2. The CDR3 loop spans 14 amino acids. The trim removed 5 bases at V and 5 bases at J, leaving 4 bases unmatched. CDR1 and CDR2 from the germline V gene are SGHDN and FVKESK. The CDR3 DNA sequence: TGTGCCAGCAGCTTCGGACTAGCAACCGGGGAGCTGTTTTTT. Its protein product is CASSFGLATGELFF.

The rearrangement uses TRBV3-1 (or the pseudogene TRBV3-2) and TRBJ2-6; D remains ambiguous. Germline CDR1 and CDR2: LGHDT and YNNKEL (reference sequence). The CDR3 consists of 13 residues. Between the trimmed V and J ends, which lost 8 bases and 0 bases, there was a span of 5 bases. The CDR3 nucleotides are TGTGCCAGCTTAGGCTCTGGGGCCAACGTCCTGACTTTC. Translating it yields CASLGSGANVLTF.

V and J are TRBV27 and TRBJ2-6; D unresolved. Trimming left V 4 bases short and J 2 bases short, with 9 bases between. The length of the CDR3 is 15 residues. Germline CDR1 MNHEY, CDR2 SMNVEV (reference sequence). This CDR3 is CASSSPAAGANVLTF. DNA for the CDR3: TGTGCCAGCAGTTCCCCAGCCGCTGGGGCCAACGTCCTGACTTTC.

CDR3 in amino acids: CASGQGLNTEAFF. As DNA, the CDR3 is TGTGCCAGCGGACAGGGGTTGAACACTGAAGCTTTCTTT. V is TRBV5-5 and J is TRBJ1-1, with 9 bases that match TRBD1. The CDR3 is 13 amino acids. Germline CDR1 is SGHKS and CDR2 is YYEKEE (reference sequence). V was clipped by 7 bases and J by 0 bases; unmatched bases: 1.

The V gene is TRBV25-1, the J gene TRBJ2-5, with D possibly matching TRBD1 (5 bases). This CDR3 contains 18 residues. Germline V gene data show CDR1 as MGHDK and CDR2 as SYGVNS. V was cut by 1 base and J by 2 bases, with 20 bases left in between. CDR3 DNA: TGTGCCAGCAGTGAATTAGGGGTCGGCCAGACTTTACAAGAGACCCAGTACTTC. This sequence encodes CASSELGVGQTLQETQYF.

The table lists this clone with a count of one. V is TRBV6-5 and J is TRBJ1-5; D is unresolved. Deletions cut 4 bases from V and 4 bases from J, with 14 bases between. The CDR3 loop spans 15 amino acids. The germline V gene encodes CDR1 MNHEY and CDR2 SVGAGI. The CDR3 nucleotides are TGTGCCAGCAGTTCCGCTCGGACGGAGAATCAGCCCCAGCATTTT. Its translation: CASSSARTENQPQHF.

The chain employs TRBV18 and TRBJ2-7, with 14 bases that match TRBD2. The CDR3 is 16 amino acids. Trimming at V came to 3 bases and at J to 3 bases, leaving 4 bases not matched to a gene. The germline V gene has CDR1 KGHSH and CDR2 LQKENI. CDR3 DNA: TGTGCCAGCTCACCCCGACTAGCGGGAGGGAACTACGAGCAGTACTTC. Its protein product is CASSPRLAGGNYEQYF.

The chain is built from TRBV4-2 and TRBJ2-5; 9 bases line up with TRBD2. CDR1 and CDR2 (germline): LGHNA, YNFKEQ. The CDR3 consists of 16 residues. V dropped 0 bases and J dropped 5; count of bases not matched to a gene: 7. The CDR3 sequence: CASSQDLASGDETQYF. The CDR3 nucleotides are TGTGCCAGCAGCCAAGATTTGGCTAGCGGGGATGAGACCCAGTACTTC.

The chain has TRBV5-6 and TRBJ2-6; no reliable D call. Germline V gives CDR1 SGHDT, CDR2 YYEEEE. Deletions cut 6 bases from V and 0 bases from J, with 16 bases between. There are 17 residues in the CDR3. Here the CDR3 reads CASTYLSGFSGANVLTF. In DNA, the CDR3 is TGTGCCAGCACCTATCTCAGTGGGTTCTCTGGGGCCAACGTCCTGACTTTC.

This clone has only a few counts. The gene calls are TRBV19 and TRBJ1-3, with a tentative D call TRBD1 (5 bases). Between the trimmed V and J ends, which lost 7 bases and 0 bases, there was a span of 19 bases. There are 17 residues in the CDR3. The germline V gene encodes CDR1 LNHDA and CDR2 SQIVND (reference sequence). The CDR3 reads CASTPGRIAFSGNTIYF. The CDR3 DNA follows: TGTGCCAGTACTCCGGGACGGATTGCCTTCTCTGGAAACACCATATATTTT.

The chain has TRBV27 and TRBJ1-4, with D possibly being TRBD1 (6 bases). CDR3 size: 16 residues. Trimming cost V 4 bases and J 8 bases, with 20 bases left between them. Germline V gene sequence: CDR1 MNHEY, CDR2 SMNVEV (reference sequence). As DNA, the CDR3 is TGTGCCAGCAGTTCATATCGGGGAGGGGGATTAGAAAAACTGTTTTTT. Translation gives CASSSYRGGGLEKLFF.

This clone is labeled medium-sized (0.01 to 0.1%). V gene TRBV2 combines with J gene TRBJ1-2, with a possible D match to TRBD1 (6 bases). CDR3 length: 16 amino acids. Germline CDR1 reads SNHLY; CDR2 reads FYNNEI. The V gene lost 5 bases and the J gene lost 5 bases, with 21 bases spanning the gap. The CDR3 loop reads CASSSRGSDSKYGYTF. Written as DNA, the CDR3 is TGTGCCAGCAGTTCAAGGGGGTCGGACAGCAAATATGGCTACACCTTC.

This clone has just one count. V and J are TRBV19 and TRBJ1-1, with D unclear. Germline assignment: CDR1 LNHDA and CDR2 SQIVND (reference sequence). The CDR3 is 12 residues long. Trimming removed 5 bases from V and 5 bases from J, with 9 bases in between. CDR3 in DNA: TGTGCCAGTAGTGGGTCCGGTACTGAAGCTTTCTTT. Its translation: CASSGSGTEAFF.

V and J are TRBV7-2 and TRBJ2-7; D unresolved. The V gene lost 5 bases and the J gene lost 5 bases, with 19 bases spanning the gap. Germline V gene lookup returns CDR1 SGHTA and CDR2 FQGNSA. The CDR3 is made up of 15 amino acids. The chain's CDR3 is CASSGRSPALDEQYF. The CDR3 nucleotides read TGTGCCAGCAGCGGTCGATCCCCTGCCTTGGACGAGCAGTACTTC.

The V gene is TRBV5-1, the J gene TRBJ2-2; TRBD2 is a possible D gene (5 bases). The CDR3 is 14 amino acids. V was trimmed by 4 bases and J by 5 bases, leaving 12 bases between them. Germline loops: CDR1 SGHRS, CDR2 YFSETQ. This CDR3 is CASSLDFFTGELFF. CDR3 bases: TGCGCCAGCAGCCTGGACTTTTTTACCGGGGAGCTGTTTTTT.